Given below is one T cell receptor beta chain in context. Its target antigen remains unknown. No base qualities exist here, and no much larger clone lies one base off it. The library was generated by the immunoSEQ multiplex PCR assay. A mixture of 60 forward primers for TCR Vbeta segments and 13 reverse primers for TCR Jbeta segments was used in the multiplex PCR. The CDR3 region of rearranged TCR beta genes was amplified from genomic DNA with a multiplex PCR assay. Amplified TCR beta libraries were sequenced as 87-base-pair reads on the Illumina HiSeq System. The paper's data handling went like this. In a later analysis, tens of millions of unique TCR beta chains were counted across the roughly 610 repertoires, and roughly 10 million of these chains were shared by at least two donors. To remove PCR and sequencing errors, raw reads were error-corrected and collapsed into unique sequences using a nearest-neighbor algorithm that merged closely related sequences. CDR3 sequences were aligned to IMGT reference sequences to assign V, D and J gene segments. For a sequence to be retained, a match of at least six nucleotides to both a V gene segment and a J gene segment was required. Rearrangements were classified as productive when the CDR3 lacked stop codons and remained in frame with V and J, and all other rearrangements were classified as non-productive. Following IMGT convention, CDR3 was defined as the stretch from the second conserved V-encoded cysteine to the conserved J-encoded phenylalanine. The earlier analysis of 500 to 750 of the donors excluded any sequence lacking an unambiguous match to a single V gene segment. An earlier analysis of fewer than 750 of the donors called V segments functional above 56.7% productive rearrangements and segregating when the between-donor standard deviation exceeded 5%. A statistical classification framework was built for diagnosing cytomegalovirus status from the catalog of TCR beta chain sequences. In a later analysis, V and J genes were assigned by comparing TCR nucleotide sequences against IMGT/GENE-DB human TR gene sequences. Using the TCRdist pipeline, a later analysis assigned CDR3 sequences along with most-parsimonious VDJ recombination scenarios. A later analysis defined each TCR beta chain by its CDR3 amino acid sequence plus V-gene family, and excluded reads lacking a unique V-gene family. A later analysis removed nearly 600 highly shared, low-generation-probability nucleotide sequences to deal with suspected cross-contamination and a sequencing artifact. In a later analysis, a clonal expansion index for each public chain was calculated from normalized within-repertoire ranks of inferred template counts. In a later analysis, generation probabilities were computed with a VDJ recombination model fitted to out-of-frame rearrangements, and the resulting probabilities were checked against IGoR. In a later analysis, TCR-TCR, TCR-HLA and TCR-CMV co-occurrence was scored with hypergeometric tests, and a repertoire-size bias correction was applied to TCR pairs. False discovery rates were estimated in a later analysis by permuting HLA or CMV assignments 20 times. In a later analysis, co-occurring TCRs were grouped with DBSCAN, and TCRdist sequence similarity was added when clustering was performed within HLA-allele-positive subsets. Co-occurrence clustering excluded repertoires with fewer than 30,000 or more than 120,000 public chains, plus five with anomalous nucleotide sharing. TCRdb obtained this table from immuneACCESS and retained in-frame rearrangements with V and J assigned. These tables miss some clones; where compared with another copy, unresolved V genes account for less than half of the shortfall, and the remainder is unexplained. For V, J and clone size, that table is used; D and trimming come from the DNA. The sample has 150,000 to 200,000 clones on record, about four fifths of them singletons. Around 4.1% of the sample is taken by the ten largest.

The cohort consisted of 600 or so healthy bone marrow donors. At the time of sampling, every cohort member was nominally healthy, though immune exposures that went unrecorded were likely present. The donor was CMV seropositive and belonged to the group of 250 to 350 seropositive cohort members. Each donor provided a peripheral blood sample, and peripheral blood mononuclear cells were used for TCR beta sequencing. The Qiagen DNeasy Blood Extraction Kit was used to extract genomic DNA from the blood cell samples. This sample stems from a study of cytomegalovirus exposure and HLA in healthy donors (dated by TCRdb to the late 2010s). Study-wide context: An earlier analysis of some 600 of the donors reported approximately 300 Gb of sequence data and approximately 120 million unique TCR beta sequences obtained from roughly 180 million T cells. Donor age, sex, ethnicity and CMV serostatus were collected together with the repertoire data. An early release covering over 500 HLA-typed donors comprised approximately 290 gigabases of sequencing data and around 80 million unique TCR sequences. Of the roughly 410 genotyped donors, roughly 80% were placed in the genetic ancestry cluster associated with self-reported Caucasian donors. To study patterns of TCR occurrence, a later analysis re-analyzed previously published TCR beta repertoires from under 750 donors and added high-resolution HLA genotyping. An earlier analysis of approximately 500 of the donors applied high-throughput TCR beta sequencing to assess whether each TCR beta V gene segment acted as functional or pseudogenic. The aim of the study was to test whether cataloging public T cell receptors could identify signatures of past pathogen exposure. Typing coverage differed by locus: A, B, C, DRB1 and DQB1 were typed in roughly 629-630 donors, DQA1 in 522, DPA1 in 600 to 610, and DPB1 in just under 490. Every discovery cohort repertoire had been produced on one sequencing platform. Besides the first cohort of around 700 subjects, a separate validation cohort made up of 95 to 150 different subjects was used. A later genetic analysis took genome-wide SNP genotypes for about three fifths of the 666 donors and used that subset as a discovery cohort. In the later analysis, no new phenotypic data were used to find candidate immune exposures; instead, reliance was placed on TCR beta sequences and their occurrence across donors. High-throughput TCR immunosequencing, statistical association of individual TCRs with disease status, and machine learning were combined to predict cytomegalovirus infection status. Among several hundred genotyped donors of the cohort, an average of approximately 220,000 unique TCR beta nucleotide sequences was sequenced per donor, of which 15% to 20% were non-productive. Class I and class II HLA loci were covered by the typing at four-digit resolution. Five DR-DQ haplotypes were treated as single units for association and clustering because of strong linkage in the cohort. The study profiled the T cell repertoires of 666 subjects by immunosequencing and related them to cytomegalovirus serostatus.

Beyond this particular receptor, the publication reports: Most CMV-associated TCR beta chains appeared to be HLA-restricted in a later analysis, and the HLA associations seemed to be driven largely by CMV exposure. In vitro tests confirmed that a few of the cytomegalovirus-associated TCR beta chains recognize cytomegalovirus antigens. In a later analysis, over 15,000 TCR beta sequences were associated with specific HLA alleles at a false discovery rate of 0.05. Only TCR beta chains were sequenced in this cohort, and the absence of alpha or paired-chain data limited detectable features. Sequencing depth was assumed to be roughly uniform across donors in the presence/absence analyses, though that assumption may not hold. Linkage disequilibrium might explain the correlated functional status among segregating V segments, but an unknown experimental factor could not be excluded. For the cohort, immune exposure information was limited to CMV serostatus. In a later analysis, TCR association rates were found to vary across HLA loci, with the most associated TCRs seen for DRB1 alleles and the fewest for HLA-C alleles. Broadly in line with IMGT annotations, most TCR beta V segments showed up in productive rearrangements about 87% or about 30% of the time in an earlier analysis of some 590 of the donors. Because HLA typing was missing for some donors at each locus, association tests included only the typed subset. Assigning TCR associations to individual alleles was difficult when HLA alleles, especially DR and DQ, strongly co-occurred. Most TCR sequences were observed very rarely across donors, whereas some public TCRs were present in many individuals. According to the authors, the approach could potentially be generalized to other disease states and immunological phenotypes. A group of highly shared sequence variants was considered likely to be a technical artifact of the sequencing pipeline. A further reported finding was that TCR beta sequences accurately predicted the HLA-A and HLA-B alleles for most subjects in the first cohort. In a later genetic analysis, a missense DCLRE1C variant was associated with V-gene and J-gene trimming of TCR beta chains, and the association was replicated in an independent cohort. Because counts were too low, some 17 rarely observed V segments, including chromosome 9 orphons, were excluded from the earlier analysis of several hundred of the donors. Cytomegalovirus status was reported to be diagnosed by the classifier with high specificity and sensitivity in both the original and validation cohorts. A later genetic analysis reported fewer N-insertions in productive TCRs among donors in an Asian-associated ancestry cluster than the approximately 670-donor mean. In a later analysis, HLA-associated TCR beta chains were found to be more clonally expanded and to have lower generation probabilities than equally common non-associated chains. The 87-base-pair reads could not distinguish some IMGT-functional V segments, including TRBV6-2 and TRBV6-3, so those segments were excluded. A total of 150 to 200 TCR beta chains were listed by the study as associated with cytomegalovirus. A later analysis reported that several top co-occurrence clusters appeared linked to parvovirus B19, influenza, CMV and Epstein-Barr virus.

Looking up the germline V gene yields CDR1 SGHVS and CDR2 FQNEAQ. V trim: 0 bases; J trim: 6 bases; unmatched bases: 2. Including cysteine and phenylalanine, the CDR3 has 14 amino acids. Of the read, only the CDR3 DNA is kept; its 42 bases are in frame from base 1. The specimen sequenced was PBMCs. This clonotype was sampled from a man in his forties or fifties in good health and CMV-seropositive. The receptor chain draws on TRBV7-8 and TRBJ2-1; the central 7 bases match TRBD1. The nucleotides read TGTGCCAGCAGCTTAGCGGCAGGGGGCAATGAGCAGTTCTTC. Translated, it reads CASSLAAGGNEQFF.